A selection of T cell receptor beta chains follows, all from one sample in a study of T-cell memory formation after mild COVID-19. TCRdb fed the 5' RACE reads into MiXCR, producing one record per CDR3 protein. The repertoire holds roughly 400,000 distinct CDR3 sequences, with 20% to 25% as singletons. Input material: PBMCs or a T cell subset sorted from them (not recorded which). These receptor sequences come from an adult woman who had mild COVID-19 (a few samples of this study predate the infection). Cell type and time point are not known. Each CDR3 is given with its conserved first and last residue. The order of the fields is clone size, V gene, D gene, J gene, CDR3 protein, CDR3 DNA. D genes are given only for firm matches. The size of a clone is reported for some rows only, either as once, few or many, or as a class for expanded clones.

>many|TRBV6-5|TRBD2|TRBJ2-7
CASQEGTSSYEQYF
TGTGCCAGCCAGGAGGGGACTAGCAGTTACGAGCAGTACTTC
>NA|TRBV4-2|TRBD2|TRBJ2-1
CASSQDWASGRQDLEQFF
TGTGCCAGCAGCCAAGATTGGGCTAGCGGGAGACAAGACCTTGAGCAGTTCTTC
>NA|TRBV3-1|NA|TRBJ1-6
CATQTGGSSPLHF
TGTGCCACCCAGACGGGGGGTTCTTCACCCCTCCACTTT
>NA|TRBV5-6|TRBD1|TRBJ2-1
CASSIRQGNEQFF
TGTGCCAGCAGCATCCGACAGGGCAATGAGCAGTTCTTC
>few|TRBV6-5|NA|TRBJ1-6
CASKRGFSPLHF
TGTGCCAGCAAACGGGGATTTTCACCCCTCCACTTT
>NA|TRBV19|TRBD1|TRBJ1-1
CASSLPTGGANTEAFF
TGTGCCAGTAGTCTCCCGACAGGGGGGGCGAACACTGAAGCTTTCTTT
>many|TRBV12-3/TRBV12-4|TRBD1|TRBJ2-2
CASRTQGASNTGELFF
TGTGCCAGCAGAACACAGGGGGCTTCGAACACCGGGGAGCTGTTTTTT
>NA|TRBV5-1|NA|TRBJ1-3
CASSGFRDGTGNTIYF
TGCGCCAGCAGCGGTTTCCGGGACGGAACTGGAAACACCATATATTTT
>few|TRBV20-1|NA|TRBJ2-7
CSARGMPSYEQYF
TGCAGTGCTAGGGGGATGCCCTCCTACGAGCAGTACTTC
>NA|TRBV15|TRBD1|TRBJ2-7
CATSSLDRVSGEQYF
TGTGCCACCAGCAGTTTGGACAGGGTATCCGGCGAGCAGTACTTC
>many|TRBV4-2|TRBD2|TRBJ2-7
CASSQGTSESYEQYF
TGTGCCAGCAGCCAGGGGACTAGCGAGTCCTACGAGCAGTACTTC
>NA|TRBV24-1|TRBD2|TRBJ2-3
CATSDFSGGGASDTQYF
TGTGCCACCAGTGATTTTTCCGGCGGGGGGGCCTCCGATACGCAGTATTTT
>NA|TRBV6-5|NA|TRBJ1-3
CASSSQGFSGNTIYF
TGTGCCAGCAGTTCTCAGGGTTTCTCTGGAAACACCATATATTTT
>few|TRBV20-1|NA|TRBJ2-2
CSARARLASTGELFF
TGCAGTGCTAGAGCAAGGCTAGCGTCAACCGGGGAGCTGTTTTTT
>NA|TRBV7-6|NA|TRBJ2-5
CASSLNYRARETQYF
TGTGCCAGCAGCTTAAATTACAGGGCGCGAGAGACCCAGTACTTC
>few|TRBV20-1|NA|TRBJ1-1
CSAARGENTEAFF
TGCAGTGCTGCCCGGGGGGAAAACACTGAAGCTTTCTTT
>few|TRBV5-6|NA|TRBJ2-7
CASSLWGAFYEQYF
TGTGCCAGCAGCTTGTGGGGGGCTTTCTACGAGCAGTACTTC
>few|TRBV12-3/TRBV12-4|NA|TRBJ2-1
CASSYSGGNSYNEQFF
TGTGCCAGCAGTTATTCGGGCGGCAACTCCTACAATGAGCAGTTCTTC
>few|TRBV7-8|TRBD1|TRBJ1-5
CASSFSGTGENQPQHF
TGTGCCAGCAGCTTTTCCGGGACAGGGGAAAATCAGCCCCAGCATTTT
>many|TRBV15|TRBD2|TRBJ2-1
CATSRGAGGTYNEQFF
TGTGCCACCAGCAGAGGAGCGGGGGGAACCTACAATGAGCAGTTCTTC
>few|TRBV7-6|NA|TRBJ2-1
CASSLASHRDEQFF
TGTGCCAGCAGCTTGGCCTCCCATCGAGATGAGCAGTTCTTC
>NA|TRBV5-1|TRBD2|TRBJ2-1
CASSFRKAGSSYNEQFF
TGCGCCAGCAGCTTTAGGAAAGCGGGGAGCTCCTACAATGAGCAGTTCTTC
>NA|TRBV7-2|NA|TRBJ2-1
CASSVSPGSRHEQFF
TGTGCCAGCAGCGTATCCCCAGGCTCTCGGCATGAGCAGTTCTTC
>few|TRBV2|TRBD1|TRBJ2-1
CASSEHRGTYNEQFF
TGTGCCAGCAGTGAACACAGGGGAACCTACAATGAGCAGTTCTTC
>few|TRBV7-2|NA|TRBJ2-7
CASSLVVAADYEQYF
TGTGCCAGCAGCTTAGTGGTAGCGGCTGACTACGAGCAGTACTTC
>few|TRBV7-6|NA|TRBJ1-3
CASSVGQVPGNTIYF
TGTGCCAGCAGCGTGGGGCAGGTTCCAGGAAACACCATATATTTT
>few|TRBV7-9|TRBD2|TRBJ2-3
CASSRLAGQTDTQYF
TGTGCCAGCAGCCGACTAGCGGGACAGACAGATACGCAGTATTTT
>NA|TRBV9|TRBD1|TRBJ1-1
CASSVGTGRHTEAFF
TGTGCCAGCAGCGTAGGGACAGGGCGGCACACTGAAGCTTTCTTT
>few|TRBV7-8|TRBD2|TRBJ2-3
CASSLGSGGGTDTQYF
TGTGCCAGCAGCTTAGGGAGCGGGGGAGGTACAGATACGCAGTATTTT
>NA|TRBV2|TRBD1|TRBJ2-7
CASSGTGGDEQYF
TGTGCCAGCAGTGGCACAGGGGGCGACGAGCAGTACTTC
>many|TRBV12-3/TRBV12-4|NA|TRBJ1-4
CASSLWGDIDEKLFF
TGTGCCAGCAGTTTATGGGGGGATATCGATGAAAAACTGTTTTTT
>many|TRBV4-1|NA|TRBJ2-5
CASSQGEGTFQETQYF
TGCGCCAGCAGCCAAGGTGAGGGAACTTTCCAAGAGACCCAGTACTTC
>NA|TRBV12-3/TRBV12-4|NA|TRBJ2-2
CASTPIEAGELFF
TGTGCCAGCACCCCAATAGAGGCCGGGGAGCTGTTTTTT
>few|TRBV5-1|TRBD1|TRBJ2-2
CASSLGQGYYTGELFF
TGCGCCAGCAGCTTGGGACAGGGTTACTACACCGGGGAGCTGTTTTTT
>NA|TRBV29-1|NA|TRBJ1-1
CSVEGGPSNTEAFF
TGCAGCGTTGAGGGGGGGCCCTCGAACACTGAAGCTTTCTTT
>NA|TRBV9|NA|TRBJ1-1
CASSGRTDNPLNTEAFF
TGTGCCAGCAGCGGCCGGACGGACAATCCACTGAACACTGAAGCTTTCTTT
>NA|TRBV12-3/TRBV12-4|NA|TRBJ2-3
CASTQWGADTQYF
TGTGCCAGCACCCAGTGGGGGGCAGATACGCAGTATTTT
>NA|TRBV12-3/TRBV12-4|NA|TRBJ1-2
CASSSRTVSAGYTF
TGTGCCAGCAGTTCAAGGACAGTCTCAGCGGGCTACACCTTC
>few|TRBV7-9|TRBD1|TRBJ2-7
CASSPTGNEQYF
TGTGCCAGCAGCCCGACAGGGAACGAGCAGTACTTC
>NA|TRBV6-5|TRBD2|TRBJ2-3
CASSYSGLAGVTDTQYF
TGTGCCAGCAGTTACTCCGGACTAGCGGGGGTCACAGATACGCAGTATTTT